This section outlines one T cell receptor beta chain sequence together with its context. Between the trimmed V and J ends, which lost 0 bases and 0 bases, there was a span of 7 bases. The CDR3 has 15 residues. Germline CDR1 and CDR2: SGHRS and YFSETQ. The data were taken from a study of T-cell reconstitution after alpha-beta-depleted transplantation in children. During its preparation, the TCRbeta library received unique molecular identifiers. TCRdb reprocessed the PCR reads with MiXCR, giving one entry per CDR3 protein. The sample lists about 400,000 distinct CDR3 sequences, roughly 20% occurring once.

Sequences were derived from PBMCs from the stem cell graft donor, sampled from the stem cell graft. This TCR came from a human donor who donated a stem cell graft to a child with acute myeloid leukemia. The chain links TRBV5-1 to TRBJ1-5; D unresolved. CDR3 in amino acids: CASSLGELSNQPQHF. CDR3 nucleotides: TGCGCCAGCAGCTTGGGGGAGCTTAGCAATCAGCCCCAGCATTTT. The full variable domain, its missing parts supplied by reference TRBV5-1 and TRBJ1-5, is KAGVTQTPRYLIKTRGQQVTLSCSPISGHRSVSWYQQTPGQGLQFLFEYFSETQRNKGNFPGRFSGRQFSNSRSEMNVSTLELGDSALYLCASSLGELSNQPQHFGDGTRLSIL.